This TCR beta chain was retrieved from a study of Ad26.COV2.S vaccination and SARS-CoV-2 variants. Turning to the study itself: Participants got Ad26.COV2.S intramuscularly, once or twice 56 days apart.

Germline values: CDR1 MGHRA, CDR2 YSYEKL. This CDR3 has 15 residues. The V end lost 1 base, the J end lost 5 bases, and 11 bases lay between the germline ends. Study-level findings and limits: Quantification of TCR breadth and depth may have yielded underestimates of total T cell responses.

Of note for this clone: Its cognate antigen is unknown.

This table comes from immunoSEQ multiplex PCR, and its TCRdb copy is limited to in-frame clones, with some not included. In the table there are more than 300,000 clones, about 86% of which are singletons. As for treatment: over 15 received Ad26.COV2.S at low or high dose, single or two shots; several received placebo; per-sample allocation not given. The study sampled participants on day 63 after the first vaccine or placebo injection. The chain recombines TRBV4-1 with TRBJ1-4, with D maybe TRBD1 (5 bases). The receptor was isolated from a person aged 18-60 years who received the Ad26.COV2.S COVID-19 vaccine or a placebo. This sample comprised peripheral blood, obtained in a trial of Ad26.COV2.S vaccine versus placebo. The DNA of the CDR3 is TGCGCCAGCAGCCAAGTGGGACTGAGAAATGAAAAACTGTTTTTT. It is translated as CASSQVGLRNEKLFF.